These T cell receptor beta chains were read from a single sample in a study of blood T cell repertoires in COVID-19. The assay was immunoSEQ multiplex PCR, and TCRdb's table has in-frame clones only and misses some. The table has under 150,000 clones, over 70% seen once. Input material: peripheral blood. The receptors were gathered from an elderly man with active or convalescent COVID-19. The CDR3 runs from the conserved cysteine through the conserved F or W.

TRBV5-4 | CASSAGSWDGYTF
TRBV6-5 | CASSKTPAGYNEQFF
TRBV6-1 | CASSEVSGEQFF
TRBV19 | CASSPRGQNPNTEAFF
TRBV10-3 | CAISTTQGDQPQHF
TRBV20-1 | CSASEAGASKAKNIQYF
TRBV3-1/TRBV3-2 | CASSPPSVSYNEQFF
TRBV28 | CASSLSQSGNTIYF
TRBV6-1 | CASSAQQGGGTDTQYF
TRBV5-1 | CASSLVLQGASEAFF
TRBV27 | CASKVLTSGPYNEQFF
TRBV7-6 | CASSLLAESDTQYF
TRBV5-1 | CASSLIGPTSGGQETQYF
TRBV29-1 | CSVLDRFNEKLFF
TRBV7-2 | CASTSRGGTYYNEQFF
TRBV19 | CASSEGHYNQPQHF
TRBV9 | CASRPGTSGVNTQYF
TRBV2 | CASSEAGGVGTEAFF
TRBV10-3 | CAISDSGGPSYEQYF
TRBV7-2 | CASSLWAPAQETQYF
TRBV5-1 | CASSFGAEETQYF
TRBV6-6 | CASSYYGGQPQHF
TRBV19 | CASNGVVGQAAFF
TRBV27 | CASSPLQGAYSYEQYF
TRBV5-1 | CASSGASGATRDTQYF
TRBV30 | CAWSVGGTANYGYTF
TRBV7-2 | CASSPAGGLNEQFF
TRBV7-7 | CASSPGAGESYEQYF
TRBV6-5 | CASSRMTTNEQFF
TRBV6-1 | CASSEYGDRASATNEKLFF
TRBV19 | CASSLFGGPTNEKLFF
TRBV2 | CASSGGQKYTDTQYF
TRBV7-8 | CASSLGGFSTDTQYF
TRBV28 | CASSVSSGGAKTQYF
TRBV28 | CASSTGVFLRGYTF
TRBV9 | CASSTSGVANEKLFF
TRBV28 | CASRRGPGNTIYF
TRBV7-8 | CASSLRSETQYF
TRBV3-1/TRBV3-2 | CASSYRGGDTEAFF
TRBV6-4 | CASSLNRGSPLHF
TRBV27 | CASSSNPGSNQPQHF
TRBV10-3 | CAISESTSGGIQYF
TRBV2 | CASSQWSYEQYF
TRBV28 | CASTGGRGPGELFF
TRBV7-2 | CASSQGQGSEQYF
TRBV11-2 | CASSPEPSTNEKLFF
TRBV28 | CASSPGGNFGNTIYF
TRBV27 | CASSRQGYSPLHF
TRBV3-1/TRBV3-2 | CASSQVGTAYGYTF
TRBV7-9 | CASSPEQGYGYTF
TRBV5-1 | CASSLVDSPTYNSPLHF
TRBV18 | CASSAYTDTQYF
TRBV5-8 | CASSLRSGRTDTQYF
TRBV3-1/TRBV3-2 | CASSQGGAGSTDTQYF
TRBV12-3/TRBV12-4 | CASSRTGAYEQYF